The 13 T cell receptor beta chains below all came from one sample that was sequenced in a study of chemoradiotherapy in HPV16-positive cancers. Profiling relied on immunoSEQ multiplex PCR, and the TCRdb table lists in-frame clones only, not all of them. The sample holds fewer than 2,000 clones, roughly 86% seen once. Sequencing was performed on tumor tissue, taken from a patient who underwent chemoradiotherapy. The source of these receptors is a human donor with HPV-associated anogenital cancer.

The chain uses TRBV4-1 and TRBJ2-1, with 7 nucleotides matching TRBD2. The V gene's germline CDR1 is MGHRA and CDR2 YSYEKL. This CDR3 has 18 residues. V was clipped by 3 bases and J by 5 bases; unmatched bases: 16. CDR3 coding DNA: TGCGCCAGCAGCCACCCTACTCGCGGGAGAGAACGGGACAATGAGCAGTTCTTC. Protein product: CASSHPTRGRERDNEQFF.

The rearrangement links TRBV2 to TRBJ1-1; tentative D call: TRBD1 (5 bases). The V and J ends lost 6 bases and 6 bases respectively, with 17 bases between them. The CDR3 length is 14 residues. Germline assignment: CDR1 SNHLY and CDR2 FYNNEI. The CDR3 loop reads CASSEGTGGAEAFF. CDR3 sequence (DNA): TGTGCCAGCAGCGAGGGAACGGGAGGGGCTGAAGCTTTCTTT.

CDR3 nucleotides: TGTGCCAGCAGCGTGAAGTTTAGTGAGCAGTTCTTC. Encoded protein: CASSVKFSEQFF. V gene TRBV9 combines with J gene TRBJ2-1, with D hard to call. The CDR3 spans 12 residues. V was cut by 2 bases and J by 9 bases, with 9 bases left in between. The germline V gene has CDR1 SGDLS and CDR2 YYNGEE. The whole variable domain, filled in from reference TRBV9 and TRBJ2-1, reads DSGVTQTPKHLITATGQRVTLRCSPRSGDLSVYWYQQSLDQGLQFLIQYYNGEERAKGNILERFSAQQFPDLHSELNLSSLELGDSALYFCASSVKFSEQFFGPGTRLTVL.

The rearrangement uses TRBV18 and TRBJ1-1; D unclear. The germline CDR1 and CDR2 sequences are KGHSH and LQKENI. The CDR3 length is 12 residues. V lost 6 bases and J lost 8, with 13 bases in between. As DNA, the CDR3 is TGTGCCAGCTCGCCCGGGCCGGCCGAAGCTTTCTTT. This gives the protein CASSPGPAEAFF.

V gene TRBV14 combines with J gene TRBJ2-7; a weak D match, TRBD2 (5 bases). The germline V gene has CDR1 SGHDN and CDR2 FVKESK. This CDR3 has 13 amino acids. The V end lost 3 bases, the J end lost 6 bases, and 12 bases lay between the germline ends. The CDR3 is CASSQPLGSEQYF. As DNA, the CDR3 is TGTGCCAGCAGCCAGCCACTAGGTTCCGAGCAGTACTTC.

V and J are TRBV10-3 and TRBJ2-2; 8 bases align to TRBD2. The length of the CDR3 is 14 residues. Germline trimming cut 11 bases from V and 4 bases from J; bases unmatched to any gene: 9. Germline V gene data show CDR1 as ENHRY and CDR2 as SYGVKD. This CDR3 is CAFRAGVGTGELFF. CDR3 DNA: TGTGCCTTCCGAGCGGGAGTAGGCACCGGGGAGCTGTTTTTT.

In this sample, this clone turned up a few times. CDR3 residues: CASRTGWLQYF. As DNA, the CDR3 is TGTGCCAGCAGGACAGGGTGGTTGCAGTACTTC. The V gene is TRBV6-5, the J gene TRBJ2-7, with 7 positions matching TRBD1. The CDR3 runs to 11 residues. After removal of 6 bases from V and 9 bases from J, the junction contained 5 bases not matched to a gene. The germline V gene encodes CDR1 MNHEY and CDR2 SVGAGI.

The V and J genes are TRBV29-1 and TRBJ2-1; 10 bases fit TRBD2. The J segment lost 0 bases and the V segment lost 2 bases, leaving 19 bases of the junction unmatched. In germline, CDR1 is SQVTM, CDR2 ANQGSEA. The CDR3 runs to 21 residues. For the CDR3, the DNA is TGCAGCGTTGAATTGGCTAGCGGGAGCCGGGAGAGAGGCCGCTCCTACAATGAGCAGTTCTTC. Amino acids: CSVELASGSRERGRSYNEQFF.

The chain employs TRBV5-4 and TRBJ2-2; possibly TRBD2 for D (5 bases). The germline V gene encodes CDR1 SGHNT and CDR2 YYREEE (reference sequence). V was pared by 0 bases and J by 5 bases, with 26 bases between. The length of the CDR3 is 20 residues. The CDR3 reads CASSLGFDGGGDVGTGELFF. CDR3 nucleotide sequence: TGTGCCAGCAGCTTGGGGTTTGACGGTGGAGGAGACGTGGGGACCGGGGAGCTGTTTTTT.

As concerns this clone: Germline is not matched at one junction end, which may reflect a read error. This chain uses TRBV19 with TRBJ1-2; D is possibly TRBD1 (6 bases). The germline CDR1 and CDR2 sequences are LNHDA and SQIVND (reference sequence). This CDR3 spans 14 amino acids. The CDR3: CTSSNPQGNYGYTF. The CDR3 nucleotides read TGTACCAGTAGTAACCCACAGGGAAACTATGGCTACACCTTC. Full variable domain (remainder filled in from reference TRBV19 and TRBJ1-2): DGGITQSPKYLFRKEGQNVTLSCEQNLNHDAMYWYRQDPGQGLRLIYYSQIVNDFQKGDIAEGYSVSREKKESFPLTVTSAQKNPTAFYLCTSSNPQGNYGYTFGSGTRLTVV.

The V and J genes are TRBV5-1 and TRBJ1-1; 8 positions match TRBD1. This CDR3 spans 14 amino acids. Per the germline V gene, CDR1 is SGHRS and CDR2 is YFSETQ. V was pared by 4 bases and J by 5 bases, with 7 bases of the junction left unmatched. The CDR3 DNA is TGCGCCAGCAGCGCCGGGACAGGCGAAACTGAAGCTTTCTTT. Its protein product is CASSAGTGETEAFF.

The rearrangement joins TRBV5-1 to TRBJ2-7, with a possible D match to TRBD2 (6 bases). Germline CDR1 reads SGHRS; CDR2 reads YFSETQ. The CDR3 is 15 amino acids. V was trimmed by 10 bases and J by 2 bases, leaving 22 bases between them. The CDR3 loop reads CASTTGLQVPYEQYF. DNA for the CDR3: TGCGCCTCCACCACGGGACTCCAAGTACCCTACGAGCAGTACTTC.

The chain couples TRBV6-6 to TRBJ2-5, with 14 bases identical to TRBD2. The J segment lost 3 bases and the V segment lost 6 bases, leaving 6 bases of the junction unmatched. Germline V CDR1 and CDR2: MNHNY, SVGAGI (reference sequence). The CDR3 runs to 16 residues. DNA of the CDR3: TGTGCCAGCAGCGAGGGACTAGCGGGAGTGGAAGAGACCCAGTACTTC. Translating gives CASSEGLAGVEETQYF.